The present T cell receptor beta chain was sequenced within a study of lymphopenia after photon versus proton radiotherapy (dated 2019 in TCRdb). Turning to the overall study: Photon and proton radiation therapy were compared by the study for their immunological effects in patients with gastrointestinal tumors who developed high-grade lymphopenia. The cohort included over 15 patients with gastrointestinal tumors who developed lymphopenia after receiving either photon or proton therapy. The goal of the study was to characterize the differences between the two radiation modalities in how they affect the immune system. What the authors observed across the whole study: Across the cohort, a larger post-nadir drop in TCR diversity was inversely correlated with overall survival time among patients who died. After the lymphocyte count nadir, repertoires from photon-treated patients showed oligoclonal expansion, particularly of CD8+ Temra cells, and this expansion drove the decline in diversity. The survival association was assessed only in patients who died, and the authors presented better survival with proton therapy as a possibility rather than a demonstrated result. Proton-treated patients stayed relatively stable during treatment, while photon-treated patients lost naive T cells and TCR diversity and gained effector/memory populations.

Library preparation used the immunoSEQ multiplex PCR assay. Alongside multiparametric flow cytometry, deep sequencing of rearranged TCR beta loci was used to profile the T cell repertoires. The immuneACCESS repertoire file appears here via TCRdb, limited to in-frame rearrangements. These files lack a portion of the clones; in checked studies, under half of the deficit traces to unresolved V genes, and the cause of the others is not known. The table for this sample lists roughly 30,000 clones; about 87% of them were counted only once. 45% to 50% of the sample belongs to the ten largest clones. Note on this clone: It lacks a known antigen. Per-nucleotide qualities are absent, and no much larger clonotype sits a single base away.

The junction shows trimming of 1 base on V and 8 bases on J, plus 12 bases between the germline ends. The CDR3 measures 14 amino acids from cysteine to phenylalanine. Of all the DNA, just the CDR3 is kept, 42 bases in frame from base 1. Per the germline V gene, SGHVS is the CDR1 and FNYEAQ is the CDR2. Recombination linked TRBV7-6 to TRBJ2-1; the D gene is unclear. This TCR derives from a woman between 55 and 75 years old with cholangiocarcinoma. Some clones in this sample may be carry-over from other donors' samples. This material consisted of peripheral blood, taken from a patient treated with proton-based radiotherapy. The nucleotide sequence reads TGTGCCAGCAGCTTAGGTCTGGGGATCGATGAGCAGTTCTTC. Translated, this gives CASSLGLGIDEQFF. When the CDR3 is completed using the reference TRBV7-6 and TRBJ2-1 genes on either side, the full variable domain is GAGVSQSPRYKVTKRGQDVALRCDPISGHVSLYWYRQALGQGPEFLTYFNYEAQQDKSGLPNDRFSAERPEGSISTLTIQRTEQRDSAMYRCASSLGLGIDEQFFGPGTRLTVL.